Listed below are T cell receptor beta chains from one sample, sequenced in a study of blood T cell repertoires in COVID-19. Sequencing used immunoSEQ multiplex PCR; TCRdb keeps in-frame clones, though not all of them. The repertoire holds 270,000 or so clones, 86% seen once, with about 12% in the top ten. The sample taken for sequencing was peripheral blood. Receptors originate from a woman in her 30s with COVID-19, enrolled during active disease. CDR3s include the opening cysteine and the closing phenylalanine or tryptophan. D genes are given only for firm matches. Only part of the rows carry a size: once, few, many, or a class if the clone is expanded.

J gene: TRBJ1-4; D gene: -; clone size: -; V gene: TRBV5-1; CDR3 protein: CASSLGPQGPTEKLFF; CDR3 DNA: TGCGCCAGCAGCTTGGGGCCACAGGGCCCAACTGAAAAACTGTTTTTT
J gene: TRBJ2-7; D gene: -; clone size: few; V gene: TRBV18; CDR3 protein: CASSVNREAREQYF; CDR3 DNA: TGTGCCAGCTCAGTAAACAGGGAAGCTAGAGAGCAGTACTTC
J gene: TRBJ1-1; D gene: TRBD1; clone size: -; V gene: TRBV5-8; CDR3 protein: CASSYTGGGTEAFF; CDR3 DNA: TGTGCCAGCAGCTACACAGGGGGCGGCACTGAAGCTTTCTTT
J gene: TRBJ2-1; D gene: TRBD2; clone size: -; V gene: TRBV19; CDR3 protein: CASSDGGGLNEQFF; CDR3 DNA: TGTGCCAGTAGTGACGGCGGGGGGTTGAATGAGCAGTTCTTC
J gene: TRBJ2-7; D gene: TRBD1; clone size: -; V gene: TRBV19; CDR3 protein: CASSSFDRGYSEQYF; CDR3 DNA: TGTGCCAGTAGTTCATTCGACAGGGGATATTCTGAGCAGTACTTC
J gene: TRBJ2-7; D gene: TRBD1; clone size: once; V gene: TRBV27; CDR3 protein: CASSLSASDRGTEQYF; CDR3 DNA: TGTGCCAGCAGTTTATCAGCGTCGGACAGGGGAACCGAGCAGTACTTC
J gene: TRBJ2-7; D gene: -; clone size: once; V gene: TRBV18; CDR3 protein: CASSPPLEQYNYEQYF; CDR3 DNA: TGTGCCAGCTCACCACCGCTCGAACAGTATAACTACGAGCAGTACTTC
J gene: TRBJ2-5; D gene: -; clone size: -; V gene: TRBV6-5; CDR3 protein: CASTIIGGSETQYF; CDR3 DNA: TGTGCCAGCACTATAATCGGGGGATCAGAGACCCAGTACTTC
J gene: TRBJ1-3; D gene: -; clone size: -; V gene: TRBV3-1/TRBV3-2; CDR3 protein: CASSLPAGGNTIYF; CDR3 DNA: TGTGCCAGCAGCCTGCCCGCGGGGGGAAACACCATATATTTT
J gene: TRBJ1-3; D gene: TRBD1; clone size: -; V gene: TRBV4-1; CDR3 protein: CASSQVRQGLTLYSGNTIYF; CDR3 DNA: TGCGCCAGCAGCCAAGTAAGACAGGGGCTGACACTTTATTCTGGAAACACCATATATTTT
J gene: TRBJ2-7; D gene: TRBD1; clone size: -; V gene: TRBV6-5; CDR3 protein: CASTPRDRIRQEQYF; CDR3 DNA: TGTGCCAGCACCCCCCGGGACAGGATAAGGCAGGAGCAGTACTTC
J gene: TRBJ2-7; D gene: -; clone size: -; V gene: TRBV7-9; CDR3 protein: CASSFDPGDGYEQYF; CDR3 DNA: TGTGCCAGCAGCTTCGATCCGGGGGATGGCTACGAGCAGTACTTC
J gene: TRBJ1-1; D gene: -; clone size: -; V gene: TRBV12-3/TRBV12-4; CDR3 protein: CASSVRGPEAFF; CDR3 DNA: TGTGCCAGCAGCGTCAGGGGTCCTGAAGCTTTCTTT
J gene: TRBJ2-3; D gene: -; clone size: few; V gene: TRBV19; CDR3 protein: CASSISTWDTQYF; CDR3 DNA: TGTGCCAGTAGTATCTCGACTTGGGATACGCAGTATTTT
J gene: TRBJ2-5; D gene: TRBD2; clone size: once; V gene: TRBV5-1; CDR3 protein: CASSQTSGVVETQYF; CDR3 DNA: TGCGCCAGCAGTCAGACTAGCGGGGTGGTAGAGACCCAGTACTTC
J gene: TRBJ2-1; D gene: TRBD2; clone size: -; V gene: TRBV5-1; CDR3 protein: CASSPGGAGHNEQFF; CDR3 DNA: TGCGCCAGCAGCCCCGGGGGGGCCGGACACAATGAGCAGTTCTTC
J gene: TRBJ2-2; D gene: -; clone size: -; V gene: TRBV6-5; CDR3 protein: CASSYSGSRTGELFF; CDR3 DNA: TGTGCCAGCAGTTACTCAGGGAGTCGGACCGGGGAGCTGTTTTTT
J gene: TRBJ2-7; D gene: TRBD2; clone size: -; V gene: TRBV19; CDR3 protein: CASSRGGSYEQYF; CDR3 DNA: TGTGCCAGTAGTCGCGGGGGCTCCTACGAGCAGTACTTC
J gene: TRBJ1-3; D gene: -; clone size: -; V gene: TRBV5-1; CDR3 protein: CASSLGQSAGNTIYF; CDR3 DNA: TGCGCCAGCAGCTTGGGACAGTCAGCCGGAAACACCATATATTTT
J gene: TRBJ2-7; D gene: TRBD1; clone size: -; V gene: TRBV3-1/TRBV3-2; CDR3 protein: CASSQGPGQGDYEQYF; CDR3 DNA: TGTGCCAGCAGCCAAGGGCCGGGCCAGGGGGACTACGAGCAGTACTTC
J gene: TRBJ1-5; D gene: TRBD1; clone size: -; V gene: TRBV4-1; CDR3 protein: CASSQRQGSNQPQHF; CDR3 DNA: TGCGCCAGCAGCCAACGACAGGGGAGCAATCAGCCCCAGCATTTT
J gene: TRBJ2-3; D gene: TRBD1; clone size: -; V gene: TRBV5-1; CDR3 protein: CASSLPQGYETDTQYF; CDR3 DNA: TGCGCCAGCAGCTTACCACAGGGGTATGAGACAGATACGCAGTATTTT
J gene: TRBJ2-3; D gene: -; clone size: -; V gene: TRBV29-1; CDR3 protein: CSVVVPARVDTQYF; CDR3 DNA: TGCAGCGTTGTAGTCCCGGCGAGGGTGGATACGCAGTATTTT
J gene: TRBJ2-7; D gene: -; clone size: -; V gene: TRBV18; CDR3 protein: CASSLDRPPYEQYF; CDR3 DNA: TGTGCCAGCTCACTAGACAGGCCTCCCTACGAGCAGTACTTC
J gene: TRBJ1-2; D gene: -; clone size: -; V gene: TRBV6-5; CDR3 protein: CASSKNQGRYGYTF; CDR3 DNA: TGTGCCAGCAGTAAAAACCAGGGGCGCTATGGCTACACCTTC
J gene: TRBJ2-7; D gene: TRBD1; clone size: -; V gene: TRBV5-1; CDR3 protein: CASSWDRGRDEQYF; CDR3 DNA: TGCGCCAGCAGCTGGGACAGGGGGAGGGACGAGCAGTACTTC
J gene: TRBJ2-1; D gene: -; clone size: -; V gene: TRBV3-1/TRBV3-2; CDR3 protein: CASSQDRSYEQFF; CDR3 DNA: TGTGCCAGCAGCCAAGATCGAAGCTATGAGCAGTTCTTC
J gene: TRBJ2-7; D gene: -; clone size: -; V gene: TRBV27; CDR3 protein: CASSLNRVGSYEQYF; CDR3 DNA: TGTGCCAGCAGTTTAAATCGCGTCGGCTCCTACGAGCAGTACTTC
J gene: TRBJ2-3; D gene: TRBD2; clone size: -; V gene: TRBV10-1; CDR3 protein: CASSETSGGFFTDTQYF; CDR3 DNA: TGCGCCAGCAGTGAAACTAGCGGGGGGTTTTTCACAGATACGCAGTATTTT
J gene: TRBJ1-2; D gene: -; clone size: once; V gene: TRBV19; CDR3 protein: CASSIPGARGYTF; CDR3 DNA: TGTGCCAGTAGTATTCCAGGGGCGCGGGGCTACACCTTC
J gene: TRBJ1-5; D gene: -; clone size: -; V gene: TRBV19; CDR3 protein: CASIPSGGSNQPQHF; CDR3 DNA: TGTGCCAGTATCCCCTCGGGCGGGAGCAATCAGCCCCAGCATTTT
J gene: TRBJ1-2; D gene: -; clone size: -; V gene: TRBV28; CDR3 protein: CASSLPSTGGSYGYTF; CDR3 DNA: TGTGCCAGCAGTCTCCCCTCGACAGGTGGCAGCTATGGCTACACCTTC
J gene: TRBJ2-3; D gene: TRBD2; clone size: -; V gene: TRBV9; CDR3 protein: CASSLDPGTSSTDTQYF; CDR3 DNA: TGTGCCAGCAGCCTGGACCCCGGGACTAGCAGCACAGATACGCAGTATTTT
J gene: TRBJ2-2; D gene: TRBD1; clone size: -; V gene: TRBV9; CDR3 protein: CASSPRQGRTGELFF; CDR3 DNA: TGTGCCAGCAGCCCGAGACAGGGTAGAACCGGGGAGCTGTTTTTT
J gene: TRBJ2-5; D gene: -; clone size: -; V gene: TRBV10-3; CDR3 protein: CAIRDAGAETQYF; CDR3 DNA: TGTGCCATCAGGGATGCGGGGGCTGAGACCCAGTACTTC
J gene: TRBJ2-7; D gene: TRBD2; clone size: few; V gene: TRBV4-1; CDR3 protein: CASSQGGPSGEYEQYF; CDR3 DNA: TGCGCCAGCAGCCAAGGGGGGCCTAGCGGGGAATACGAGCAGTACTTC
J gene: TRBJ2-7; D gene: -; clone size: -; V gene: TRBV19; CDR3 protein: CASSTGWDYEQYF; CDR3 DNA: TGTGCCAGTAGTACAGGGTGGGACTACGAGCAGTACTTC
J gene: TRBJ2-3; D gene: TRBD2; clone size: -; V gene: TRBV7-9; CDR3 protein: CASRAPSGGADTQYF; CDR3 DNA: TGTGCCAGCAGGGCCCCCAGCGGGGGGGCAGATACGCAGTATTTT
J gene: TRBJ2-7; D gene: -; clone size: -; V gene: TRBV5-4; CDR3 protein: CASSSLTEGYEQYF; CDR3 DNA: TGTGCCAGCAGCAGCCTCACGGAGGGCTACGAGCAGTACTTC
J gene: TRBJ2-7; D gene: -; clone size: -; V gene: TRBV3-1/TRBV3-2; CDR3 protein: CASSGLSVDEQYF; CDR3 DNA: TGTGCCAGCAGCGGACTCTCCGTGGACGAGCAGTACTTC
J gene: TRBJ1-5; D gene: -; clone size: -; V gene: TRBV11-3; CDR3 protein: CASSLDDVQGPYQPQHF; CDR3 DNA: TGTGCCAGCAGCTTAGATGACGTACAGGGCCCCTATCAGCCCCAGCATTTT
J gene: TRBJ1-2; D gene: -; clone size: -; V gene: TRBV27; CDR3 protein: CASSYQGTFYGYTF; CDR3 DNA: TGTGCCAGCAGTTACCAGGGGACATTCTATGGCTACACCTTC
J gene: TRBJ1-1; D gene: -; clone size: -; V gene: TRBV18; CDR3 protein: CASSTGQNTEAFF; CDR3 DNA: TGTGCCAGCTCTACGGGACAGAACACTGAAGCTTTCTTT
J gene: TRBJ1-5; D gene: -; clone size: -; V gene: TRBV30; CDR3 protein: CAWSTKYQPQHF; CDR3 DNA: TGTGCCTGGAGCACAAAGTATCAGCCCCAGCATTTT